The rows below give T cell receptor beta chains drawn from one sample of a study of blood T cell repertoires in COVID-19. Sequencing used immunoSEQ multiplex PCR; TCRdb keeps in-frame clones, though not all of them. The sample contains approximately 250,000 clones, more than 70% of which appear only once. The sample consisted of peripheral blood. The receptors here all came from a woman older than 75 with COVID-19, enrolled during active disease. The CDR3 runs from the conserved cysteine through the conserved F or W. A D gene is named only where the DNA matches it firmly. Size values are once, few and many counts, or a class for expanded clones, and some rows have none.

clone size: once; J gene: TRBJ2-7; V gene: TRBV4-1; D gene: TRBD2; CDR3 protein: CASSQVNQRGSYEQYF; CDR3 DNA: TGCGCCAGCAGCCAAGTTAACCAGCGGGGGTCCTACGAGCAGTACTTC
clone size: .; J gene: TRBJ1-5; V gene: TRBV3-1/TRBV3-2; D gene: .; CDR3 protein: CASSQGSQGGQPQHF; CDR3 DNA: TGTGCCAGCAGCCAAGGAAGCCAGGGCGGTCAGCCCCAGCATTTT
clone size: .; J gene: TRBJ1-1; V gene: TRBV28; D gene: .; CDR3 protein: CASREQVGVTEAFF; CDR3 DNA: TGTGCCAGCAGAGAACAGGTAGGAGTCACTGAAGCTTTCTTT
clone size: .; J gene: TRBJ1-5; V gene: TRBV30; D gene: .; CDR3 protein: CAWSPGQPQHF; CDR3 DNA: TGTGCCTGGAGTCCGGGGCAGCCCCAGCATTTT
clone size: .; J gene: TRBJ1-5; V gene: TRBV12-3/TRBV12-4; D gene: .; CDR3 protein: CASRFLDQPQHF; CDR3 DNA: TGTGCCAGCAGGTTTTTAGATCAGCCCCAGCATTTT
clone size: .; J gene: TRBJ2-3; V gene: TRBV24-1; D gene: TRBD1; CDR3 protein: CATSETGVKTDTQYF; CDR3 DNA: TGTGCCACCAGTGAGACAGGGGTGAAGACAGATACGCAGTATTTT
clone size: .; J gene: TRBJ2-4; V gene: TRBV12-3/TRBV12-4; D gene: TRBD1; CDR3 protein: CASSLYGTVDF; CDR3 DNA: TGTGCCAGCAGTTTATATGGGACAGTTGACTTC
clone size: .; J gene: TRBJ2-1; V gene: TRBV7-3; D gene: TRBD2; CDR3 protein: CASSRIGLAGGSYNEQFF; CDR3 DNA: TGTGCCAGCAGCCGAATCGGACTAGCGGGGGGTTCCTACAATGAGCAGTTCTTC
clone size: .; J gene: TRBJ1-5; V gene: TRBV28; D gene: TRBD1; CDR3 protein: CASSLGQGYQPQHF; CDR3 DNA: TGTGCCAGCAGCCTGGGACAGGGGTATCAGCCCCAGCATTTT
clone size: .; J gene: TRBJ1-2; V gene: TRBV2; D gene: TRBD1; CDR3 protein: CASTTAGQIYGYTF; CDR3 DNA: TGTGCCAGCACCACCGCGGGACAGATCTATGGCTACACCTTC
clone size: .; J gene: TRBJ1-2; V gene: TRBV4-3; D gene: .; CDR3 protein: CASSQDLGGGSGYTF; CDR3 DNA: TGCGCCAGCAGCCAAGATTTGGGGGGCGGGAGTGGCTACACCTTC
clone size: .; J gene: TRBJ1-2; V gene: TRBV15; D gene: TRBD1; CDR3 protein: CATSRGRTGIYTF; CDR3 DNA: TGTGCCACCAGCAGAGGGAGGACAGGGATCTACACCTTC
clone size: .; J gene: TRBJ2-3; V gene: TRBV7-6; D gene: .; CDR3 protein: CASSSLSRRGAGTQYF; CDR3 DNA: TGTGCCAGCAGCTCCCTGTCACGCAGGGGGGCGGGTACGCAGTATTTT
clone size: .; J gene: TRBJ2-1; V gene: TRBV30; D gene: .; CDR3 protein: CAWSVRDEQFF; CDR3 DNA: TGTGCCTGGAGTGTGCGGGATGAGCAGTTCTTC
clone size: few; J gene: TRBJ1-5; V gene: TRBV4-1; D gene: .; CDR3 protein: CASSQDPSFSNQPQHF; CDR3 DNA: TGCGCCAGCAGCCAAGACCCCAGTTTCAGCAATCAGCCCCAGCATTTT
clone size: .; J gene: TRBJ1-1; V gene: TRBV7-8; D gene: .; CDR3 protein: CASSFGASNTEAFF; CDR3 DNA: TGTGCCAGCAGCTTTGGGGCCTCGAACACTGAAGCTTTCTTT
clone size: once; J gene: TRBJ1-4; V gene: TRBV3-1/TRBV3-2; D gene: TRBD1; CDR3 protein: CASSVDRGSTNEKLFF; CDR3 DNA: TGTGCCAGCAGCGTTGACAGGGGGTCAACTAATGAAAAACTGTTTTTT
clone size: .; J gene: TRBJ1-5; V gene: TRBV6-5; D gene: .; CDR3 protein: CASSYVAGQPQHF; CDR3 DNA: TGTGCCAGCAGTTACGTGGCTGGTCAGCCCCAGCATTTT
clone size: .; J gene: TRBJ2-7; V gene: TRBV4-3; D gene: .; CDR3 protein: CASSQDDEFEQYF; CDR3 DNA: TGCGCCAGCAGCCAAGATGATGAGTTCGAGCAGTACTTC
clone size: .; J gene: TRBJ2-5; V gene: TRBV9; D gene: TRBD2; CDR3 protein: CASSAPTSYETQYF; CDR3 DNA: TGTGCCAGCAGCGCTCCGACTAGCTACGAGACCCAGTACTTC
clone size: .; J gene: TRBJ2-1; V gene: TRBV7-3; D gene: TRBD1; CDR3 protein: CASGKGQGTEQFF; CDR3 DNA: TGTGCCAGCGGAAAGGGACAGGGGACTGAGCAGTTCTTC
clone size: .; J gene: TRBJ1-2; V gene: TRBV10-3; D gene: .; CDR3 protein: CAISERLRSDYGYTF; CDR3 DNA: TGTGCCATCAGTGAGCGCCTCCGCTCGGACTATGGCTACACCTTC
clone size: .; J gene: TRBJ2-1; V gene: TRBV19; D gene: TRBD2; CDR3 protein: CASSTPTSGGASRQFF; CDR3 DNA: TGTGCCAGTAGTACCCCGACTAGCGGGGGGGCTTCTCGGCAGTTCTTC
clone size: once; J gene: TRBJ1-1; V gene: TRBV27; D gene: .; CDR3 protein: CASSPLEGNTEAFF; CDR3 DNA: TGTGCCAGCAGCCCCCTTGAGGGGAACACTGAAGCTTTCTTT
clone size: .; J gene: TRBJ1-6; V gene: TRBV27; D gene: .; CDR3 protein: CASRKSDTYNSPLHF; CDR3 DNA: TGTGCCAGCAGGAAGTCGGACACTTATAATTCACCCCTCCACTTT
clone size: .; J gene: TRBJ1-2; V gene: TRBV28; D gene: TRBD1; CDR3 protein: CASRRQGDYGYTF; CDR3 DNA: TGTGCCAGCAGGAGACAGGGGGACTATGGCTACACCTTC
clone size: few; J gene: TRBJ2-7; V gene: TRBV7-9; D gene: .; CDR3 protein: CASSSRQATYEQYF; CDR3 DNA: TGTGCCAGCAGCTCCCGACAGGCTACCTACGAGCAGTACTTC
clone size: .; J gene: TRBJ2-4; V gene: TRBV7-3; D gene: TRBD1; CDR3 protein: CASSLTGQENIQYF; CDR3 DNA: TGTGCCAGCAGCTTAACAGGACAGGAAAACATTCAGTACTTC
clone size: .; J gene: TRBJ2-3; V gene: TRBV7-3; D gene: .; CDR3 protein: CASRFSGESTDTQYF; CDR3 DNA: TGTGCCAGCAGGTTTTCCGGGGAGAGCACAGATACGCAGTATTTT
clone size: .; J gene: TRBJ2-7; V gene: TRBV9; D gene: .; CDR3 protein: CASSVGRGPYEQYF; CDR3 DNA: TGTGCCAGCAGCGTAGGCAGGGGCCCCTACGAGCAGTACTTC
clone size: few; J gene: TRBJ2-2; V gene: TRBV6-5; D gene: .; CDR3 protein: CASSSSLEPGELFF; CDR3 DNA: TGTGCCAGCAGTTCCTCGCTAGAACCCGGGGAGCTGTTTTTT
clone size: .; J gene: TRBJ1-1; V gene: TRBV4-3; D gene: .; CDR3 protein: CASSRYYWSEAFF; CDR3 DNA: TGCGCCAGCAGCCGGTACTATTGGTCTGAAGCTTTCTTT